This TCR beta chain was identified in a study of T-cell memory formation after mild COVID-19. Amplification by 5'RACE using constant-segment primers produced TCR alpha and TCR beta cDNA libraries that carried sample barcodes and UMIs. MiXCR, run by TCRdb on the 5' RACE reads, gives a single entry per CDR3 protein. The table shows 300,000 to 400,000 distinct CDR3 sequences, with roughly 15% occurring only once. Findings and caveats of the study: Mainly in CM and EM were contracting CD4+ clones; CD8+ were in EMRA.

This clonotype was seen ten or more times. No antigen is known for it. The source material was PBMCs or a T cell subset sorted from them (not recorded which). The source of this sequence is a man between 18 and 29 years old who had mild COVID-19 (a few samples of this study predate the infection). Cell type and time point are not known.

The CDR3 bases are TGCGCCAGCAGTGACAGTCATAGCAATCAGCCCCAGCATTTT. This codes for CASSDSHSNQPQHF. The rearrangement joins TRBV10-2 to TRBJ1-5; D call uncertain. Trimming took off 3 bases at V and 0 bases at J, with 6 bases between the two ends. CDR3 size: 14 residues. Germline V gene data show CDR1 as WSHSY and CDR2 as SAAADI.